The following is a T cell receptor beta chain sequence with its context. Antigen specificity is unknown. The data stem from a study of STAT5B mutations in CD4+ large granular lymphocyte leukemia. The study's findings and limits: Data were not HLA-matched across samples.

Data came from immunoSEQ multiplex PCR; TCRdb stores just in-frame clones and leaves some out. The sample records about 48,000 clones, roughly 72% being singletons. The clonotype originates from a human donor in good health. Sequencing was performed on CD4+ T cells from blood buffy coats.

The CDR3, as DNA: TGTGCCAGCAGTCCCAACATCGGAGGCGGGGAGCTGTTTTTT. This codes for CASSPNIGGGELFF. The chain recombines TRBV6-5 with TRBJ2-2; D is possibly TRBD2 (5 bases). V dropped 5 bases and J dropped 7 bases, with 14 bases sitting between them. This CDR3 spans 14 amino acids. Germline V gene sequence: CDR1 MNHEY, CDR2 SVGAGI.